The source of this TCR beta chain is a study of blood T cells in healthy people across ages. The CDR3 is 12 amino acids in total, end residues counted. This clonotype turned up a few times. The final CDR3 position lacks the conserved phenylalanine or tryptophan, pointing to a likely read error. The DNA is omitted, as the CDR3 cannot be located on it reliably, and the CDR3 follows TCRdb's listing. A second PCR of 7 to 11 cycles used a sample-barcoded 5' primer and a J-beta primer mix. Each cDNA was tagged by a template-switch adaptor containing 12 random nucleotides. TCRdb ran MiXCR on the 5' RACE reads and lists one entry per CDR3 protein. This table has 600,000 to 900,000 distinct CDR3 sequences, under 30% appearing once. This same sample was also taken into another study, of T cells of mothers and their children.

The receptor comes from a boy between 5 and 17 years old in good health. Sample: blood. V usage is TRBV21-1 and J usage is TRBJ2-7; the table's D call, TRBD1, was not checked against the DNA. TRBV21-1 is marked as a pseudogene. The CDR3 here is CASSKGKVHGPI.